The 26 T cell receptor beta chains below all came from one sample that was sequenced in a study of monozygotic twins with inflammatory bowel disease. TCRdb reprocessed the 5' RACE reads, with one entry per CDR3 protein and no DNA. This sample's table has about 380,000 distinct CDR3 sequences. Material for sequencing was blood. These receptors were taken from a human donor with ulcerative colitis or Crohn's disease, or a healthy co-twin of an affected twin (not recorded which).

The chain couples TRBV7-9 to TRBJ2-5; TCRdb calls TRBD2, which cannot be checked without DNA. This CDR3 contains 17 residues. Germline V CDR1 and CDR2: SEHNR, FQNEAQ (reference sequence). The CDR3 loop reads CASTPIRTTPYQETQYF.

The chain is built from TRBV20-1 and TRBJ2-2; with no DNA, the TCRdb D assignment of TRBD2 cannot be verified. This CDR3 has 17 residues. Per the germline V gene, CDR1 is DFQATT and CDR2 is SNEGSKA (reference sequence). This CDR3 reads CSARDPTAGALTGELFF.

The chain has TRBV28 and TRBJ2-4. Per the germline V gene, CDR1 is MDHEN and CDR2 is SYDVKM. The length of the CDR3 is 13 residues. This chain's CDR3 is CASSLIAKNIQYF.

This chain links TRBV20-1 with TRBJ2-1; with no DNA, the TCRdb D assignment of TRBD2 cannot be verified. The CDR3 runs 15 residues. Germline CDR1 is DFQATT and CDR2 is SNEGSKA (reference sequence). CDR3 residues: CSAPAPGLAANEQFF.

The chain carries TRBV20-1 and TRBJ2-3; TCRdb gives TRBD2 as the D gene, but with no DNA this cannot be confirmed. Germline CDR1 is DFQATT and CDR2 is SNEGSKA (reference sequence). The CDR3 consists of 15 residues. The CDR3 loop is CSAFFSDPSTGTQYF.

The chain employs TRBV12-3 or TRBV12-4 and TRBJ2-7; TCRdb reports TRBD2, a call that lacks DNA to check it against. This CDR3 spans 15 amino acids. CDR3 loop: CASRDTGTSGVEQYF.

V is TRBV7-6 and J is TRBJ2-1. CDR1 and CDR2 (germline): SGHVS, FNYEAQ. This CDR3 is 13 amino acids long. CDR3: CASRPDPYNEQFF.

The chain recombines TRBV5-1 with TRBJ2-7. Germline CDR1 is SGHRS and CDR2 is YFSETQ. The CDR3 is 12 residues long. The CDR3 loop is CASSSASYEQYF.

This CDR3 is CASSGQQSNYGYTF. This sequence joins TRBV6-1 and TRBJ1-2; TCRdb reports TRBD1, a call that lacks DNA to check it against. This CDR3 has 14 amino acids. Per germline, CDR1 MNHNS and CDR2 SASEGT.

CDR3: CASSHPNDNYGYTF. The chain carries TRBV7-9 and TRBJ1-2. From germline, CDR1 is SEHNR and CDR2 FQNEAQ (reference sequence). CDR3 length: 14 residues. Supplemented by reference TRBV7-9 and TRBJ1-2, the full variable domain reads DTGVSQNPRHKITKRGQNVTFRCDPISEHNRLYWYRQTLGQGPEFLTYFQNEAQLEKSRLLSDRFSAERPKGSFSTLEIQRTEQGDSAMYLCASSHPNDNYGYTFGSGTRLTVV.

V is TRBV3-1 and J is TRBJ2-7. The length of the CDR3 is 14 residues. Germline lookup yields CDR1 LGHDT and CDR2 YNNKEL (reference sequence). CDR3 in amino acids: CASSQGFQDYEQYF.

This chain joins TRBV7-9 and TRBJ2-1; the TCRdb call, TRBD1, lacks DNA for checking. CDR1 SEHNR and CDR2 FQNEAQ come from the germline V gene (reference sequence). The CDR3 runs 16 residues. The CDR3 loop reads CASSLLGTENWDEQFF.

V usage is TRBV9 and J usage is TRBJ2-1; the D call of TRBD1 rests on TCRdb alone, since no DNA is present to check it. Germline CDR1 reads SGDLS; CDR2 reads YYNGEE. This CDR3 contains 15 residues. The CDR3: CASSVVGTGTNEQFF.

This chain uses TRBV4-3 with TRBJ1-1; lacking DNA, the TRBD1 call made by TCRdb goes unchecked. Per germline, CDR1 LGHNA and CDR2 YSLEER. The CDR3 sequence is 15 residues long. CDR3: CASSQDVLSNTEAFF.

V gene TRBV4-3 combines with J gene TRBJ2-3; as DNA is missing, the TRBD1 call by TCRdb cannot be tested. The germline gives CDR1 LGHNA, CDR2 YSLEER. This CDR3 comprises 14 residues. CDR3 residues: CASSRGTGTDTQYF.

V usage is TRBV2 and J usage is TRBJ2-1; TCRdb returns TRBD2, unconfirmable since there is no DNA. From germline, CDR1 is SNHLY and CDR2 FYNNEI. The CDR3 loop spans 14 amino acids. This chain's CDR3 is CASTRTSQGDEQFF.

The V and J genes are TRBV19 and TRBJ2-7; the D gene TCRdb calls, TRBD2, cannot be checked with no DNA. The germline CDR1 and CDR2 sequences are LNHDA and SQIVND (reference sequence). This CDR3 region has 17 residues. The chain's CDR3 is CASSIRTLATTSYEQYF.

CDR3 amino acids: CSVVGGQRVSEQFF. This chain uses TRBV29-1 with TRBJ2-1; without DNA, the TCRdb call of TRBD1 cannot be checked. The CDR3 contains 14 residues. CDR1 is SQVTM, CDR2 ANQGSEA, per germline.

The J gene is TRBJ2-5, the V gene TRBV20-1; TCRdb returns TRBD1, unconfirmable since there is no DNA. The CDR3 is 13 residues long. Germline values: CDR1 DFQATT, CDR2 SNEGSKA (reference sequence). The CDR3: CSAMGLGQETQYF.

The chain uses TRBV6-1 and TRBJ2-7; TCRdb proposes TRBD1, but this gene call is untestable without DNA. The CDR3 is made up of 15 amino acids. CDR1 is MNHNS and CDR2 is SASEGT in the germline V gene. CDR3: CASSPRVGQRDEQYF.

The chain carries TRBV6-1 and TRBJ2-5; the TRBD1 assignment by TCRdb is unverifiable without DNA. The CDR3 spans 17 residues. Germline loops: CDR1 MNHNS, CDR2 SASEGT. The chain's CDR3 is CASSATPGTAYQETQYF.

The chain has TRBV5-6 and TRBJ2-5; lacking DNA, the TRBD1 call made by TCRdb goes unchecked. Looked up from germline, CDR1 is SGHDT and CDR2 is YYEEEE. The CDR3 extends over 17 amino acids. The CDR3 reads CASSPTVGGVGKETQYF.

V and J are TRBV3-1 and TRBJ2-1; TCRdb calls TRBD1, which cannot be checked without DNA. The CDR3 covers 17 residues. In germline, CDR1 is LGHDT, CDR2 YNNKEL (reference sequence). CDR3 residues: CASSQGVSGTGANEQFF.

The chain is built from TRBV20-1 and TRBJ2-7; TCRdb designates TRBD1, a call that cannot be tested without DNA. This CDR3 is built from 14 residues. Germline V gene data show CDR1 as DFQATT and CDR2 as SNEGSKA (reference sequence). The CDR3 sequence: CSAKGQGSTYEQYF.

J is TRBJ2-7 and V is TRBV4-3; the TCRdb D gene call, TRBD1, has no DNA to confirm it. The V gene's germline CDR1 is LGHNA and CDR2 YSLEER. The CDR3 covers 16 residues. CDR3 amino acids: CASSQDLGGPSYEQYF.

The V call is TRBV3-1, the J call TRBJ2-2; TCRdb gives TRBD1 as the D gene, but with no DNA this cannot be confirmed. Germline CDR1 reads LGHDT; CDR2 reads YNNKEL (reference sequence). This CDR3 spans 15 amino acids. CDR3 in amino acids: CASSLRQKNTGELFF.